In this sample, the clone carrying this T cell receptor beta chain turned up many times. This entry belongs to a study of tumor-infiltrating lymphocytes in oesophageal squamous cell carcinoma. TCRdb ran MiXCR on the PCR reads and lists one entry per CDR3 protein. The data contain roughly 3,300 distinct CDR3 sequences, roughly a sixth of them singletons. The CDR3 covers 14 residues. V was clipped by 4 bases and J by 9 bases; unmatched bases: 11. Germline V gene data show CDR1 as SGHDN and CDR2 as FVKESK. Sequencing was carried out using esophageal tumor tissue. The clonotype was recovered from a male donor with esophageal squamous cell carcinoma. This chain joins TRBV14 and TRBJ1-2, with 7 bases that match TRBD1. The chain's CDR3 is CASSPLTGYSSYTF. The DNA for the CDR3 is TGTGCCAGCAGCCCCCTGACAGGGTATAGTAGCTACACCTTC.